This record concerns one T cell receptor (beta chain) sequence. Study processing details: Estimated nucleated cell counts came from reference gene primer amplification. Clones were read by immunoSEQ multiplex PCR, and TCRdb kept only the in-frame ones, dropping some. The V and J calls and the clone size are those of that table, but D and trimming were determined from the DNA. The table records some 180,000 clones, more than 75% of them present only once. This sample was included in a study of blood T cell repertoires in COVID-19. Study at large: Samples of COVID-19 (acute and convalescent) were obtained from the United States, Italy and Spain. Sources were T cells, B-cell-depleted T cells, or PBMCs; the material itself was cDNA or gDNA.

Source material: PBMCs or T cells enriched from blood (not recorded which). This clonotype was sampled from a man in his sixties who had been exposed to COVID-19.

The CDR3, as DNA: TGTGCCAGTAGCCCTCAGACAGGGGTTAAGAATGAGCAGTTCTTC. Its protein product is CASSPQTGVKNEQFF. The J gene is TRBJ2-1, the V gene TRBV19, with 8 bases aligning to TRBD1. CDR1 is LNHDA, CDR2 SQIVND, per germline (reference sequence). The CDR3 covers 15 residues. Losses at the gene ends were 6 bases for V and 7 bases for J; bases not matched to a gene: 11.